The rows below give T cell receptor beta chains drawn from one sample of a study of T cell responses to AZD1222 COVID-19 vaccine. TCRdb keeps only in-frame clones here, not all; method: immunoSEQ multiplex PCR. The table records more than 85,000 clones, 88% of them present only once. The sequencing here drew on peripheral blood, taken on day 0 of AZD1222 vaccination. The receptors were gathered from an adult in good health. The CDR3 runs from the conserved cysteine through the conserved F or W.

CASSGGQGYQPQHF	TRBV19
CASGDRNADTQYF	TRBV7-2
CASSPDRDKPQHF	TRBV28
CASSQRDRGHEQYF	TRBV3-1/TRBV3-2
CASSQRGQGHNEQFF	TRBV3-1/TRBV3-2
CASSVGTSGRGSYNEQFF	TRBV9
CASREGVGYYGYTF	TRBV6-5
CASSSFGSYNEQFF	TRBV28
CASSINHQGAQFSGELFF	TRBV19
CASSLFQGTSGSFAGELFF	TRBV6-2/TRBV6-3
CASSQVRGNTEAFF	TRBV14
CSVGGTGANEQFF	TRBV29-1
CASSLTLGGRNSPLHF	TRBV4-3
CASSGTGGGEQYF	TRBV5-4
CASSFQGSNQPQHF	TRBV5-4
CASSLGLAGLNEQFF	TRBV14
CASKRGTQETQYF	TRBV6-5
CASTPRAGVSGTGELFF	TRBV11-2
CASTQLQFGHQPQHF	TRBV28
CASGLPSVQHF	TRBV12-3/TRBV12-4
CASSFQSGQVSYEQYF	TRBV5-1
CASSVAVGLVFNEQFF	TRBV9
CASSSGASGRKEQFF	TRBV28
CASSHPKTSGRSNFYNEQFF	TRBV7-3
CASSFSLEKLFF	TRBV12-3/TRBV12-4
CASVGGPGELFF	TRBV6-5
CASSPDWIFLFF	TRBV7-9
CASSSGEVWYGYTF	TRBV19
CASSLGGFVKGLENQPQHF	TRBV5-4
CASSGAHSGANVLTF	TRBV2
CASRLQGGSYEQYF	TRBV6-5
CASSLEGELAEAFF	TRBV5-1
CASSDGLEGYEQFF	TRBV3-1/TRBV3-2
CATLTSGGSDEQFF	TRBV5-1
CASSSRDRGANTEAFF	TRBV6-2/TRBV6-3
CASSRTGTGGVEKLFF	TRBV18
CASSQGAGNEKLFF	TRBV4-2
CASSYPGLYEQYF	TRBV6-2/TRBV6-3
CAWNLWDPNYGYTF	TRBV30
CASSEGRVEQFF	TRBV6-1
CASSPGGTDTQYF	TRBV13
CASSLPGQGNEKLFF	TRBV7-9
CASGSGTANYGYTF	TRBV28
CASSETGVQPQHF	TRBV6-1
CATSEPRPPTGPHSPLHF	TRBV24-1
CASSSGDSPSTDTQYF	TRBV5-1
CASSPEGIAKNIQYF	TRBV7-2
CASSLGTMGHQETQYF	TRBV5-4
CASSITGYEQYF	TRBV28
CASSISGKQFF	TRBV19
CASRQGPDTEAFF	TRBV5-1